This T cell receptor (beta chain) was sequenced in a study of blood T cell repertoires in COVID-19. Study context: The United States, Italy and Spain supplied acute and convalescent COVID-19 samples. PBMCs, B-cell-depleted T cells, or T cells provided the cDNA or gDNA that made up the material.

Trimming removed 1 base from V and 2 bases from J; junction bases left unmatched: 5. In germline, CDR1 is SGHKS, CDR2 YYEKEE (reference sequence). The CDR3 is made up of 17 amino acids. How the authors handled the data: Counts of nucleated cells, estimated from reference gene primer amplification, were obtained. TCRdb keeps only in-frame clones here, not all; method: immunoSEQ multiplex PCR. V, J and clone size were drawn from that table, and D and trimming were deduced from the DNA. The sample has approximately 52,000 clones, nearly 90% seen once. Sequenced input: peripheral blood. V usage is TRBV5-5 and J usage is TRBJ2-1; 11 bases agree with TRBD2. The source of this sequence is a man between 60 and 75 years old with active COVID-19. CDR3 amino acids: CASSLKGTSGTYNEQFF. CDR3 bases: TGTGCCAGCAGCTTGAAGGGGACTAGCGGTACCTACAATGAGCAGTTCTTC.